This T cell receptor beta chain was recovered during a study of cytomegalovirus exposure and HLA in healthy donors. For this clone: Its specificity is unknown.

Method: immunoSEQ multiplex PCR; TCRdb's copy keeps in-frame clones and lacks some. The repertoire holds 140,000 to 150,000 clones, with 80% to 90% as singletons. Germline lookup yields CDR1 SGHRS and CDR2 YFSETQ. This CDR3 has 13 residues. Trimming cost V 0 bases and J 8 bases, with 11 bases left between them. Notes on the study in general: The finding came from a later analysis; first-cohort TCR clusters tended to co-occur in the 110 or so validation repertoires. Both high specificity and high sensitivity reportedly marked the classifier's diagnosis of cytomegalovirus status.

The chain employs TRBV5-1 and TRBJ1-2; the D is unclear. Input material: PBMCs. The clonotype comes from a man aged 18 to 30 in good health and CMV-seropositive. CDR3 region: CASSLGGFRGYTF. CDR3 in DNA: TGCGCCAGCAGCTTGGGAGGTTTTCGCGGCTACACCTTC.